This T cell receptor beta chain was sequenced in a study of T cell responses to AZD1222 COVID-19 vaccine. Sequenced by immunoSEQ multiplex PCR; TCRdb stores in-frame clones only, minus some. This sample carries 110,000 to 150,000 clones, 85% to 95% of them seen once, and the ten largest clones take 9.1%. Per germline, CDR1 SEHNR and CDR2 FQNEAQ (reference sequence). The CDR3 covers 15 residues. The ends were cut back, 5 bases at V and 10 bases at J, with 20 bases in the middle. The chain joins TRBV7-9 to TRBJ1-4, with a tentative D call TRBD1 (5 bases). The source was peripheral blood, collected on day 0 of AZD1222 vaccination. The sequence derives from an adult in good health. CDR3 region: CASSTPGRASGKLFF. As DNA, the CDR3 is TGTGCCAGCAGCACCCCGGGACGGGCTAGCGGAAAACTGTTTTTT.